This T cell receptor (gamma chain) emerged from a study of gammadelta T cells in human blood. TCRdb redid the clone calls on the RT-PCR reads with CATT. This repertoire includes roughly 70 gamma-chain clones. V lost 0 bases, J lost 0 bases, and 4 bases stayed unmatched. This CDR3 is 16 amino acids long. Germline-derived CDR1 and CDR2 are EGSTGY and YDSYTSSV. In its sample, this clone ranks as large. The V call is TRGV4, the J call TRGJP2. The sequenced sample consisted of non-Vgamma9Vdelta2 gamma-delta T cells from adult blood. The sequence derives from a human donor. This chain's CDR3 is CATWDGFDSSDWIKTF. CDR3 DNA sequence: TGTGCCACCTGGGATGGGTTCGATAGTAGTGATTGGATCAAGACGTTT.